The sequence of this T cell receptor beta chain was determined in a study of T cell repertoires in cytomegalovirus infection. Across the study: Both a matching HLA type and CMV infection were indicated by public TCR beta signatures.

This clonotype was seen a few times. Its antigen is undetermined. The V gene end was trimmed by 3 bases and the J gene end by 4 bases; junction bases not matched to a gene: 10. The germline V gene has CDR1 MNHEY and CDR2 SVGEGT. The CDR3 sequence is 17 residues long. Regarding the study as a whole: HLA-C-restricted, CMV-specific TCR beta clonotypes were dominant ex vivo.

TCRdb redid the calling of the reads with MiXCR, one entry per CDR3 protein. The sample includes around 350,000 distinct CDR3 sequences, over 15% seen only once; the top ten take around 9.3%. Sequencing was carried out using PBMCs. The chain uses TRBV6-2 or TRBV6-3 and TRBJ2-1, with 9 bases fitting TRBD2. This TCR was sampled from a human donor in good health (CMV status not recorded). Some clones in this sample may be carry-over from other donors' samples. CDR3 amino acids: CASSYAGGPSAYNEQFF. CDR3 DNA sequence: TGTGCCAGCAGTTATGCGGGAGGGCCGAGTGCTTACAATGAGCAGTTCTTC.